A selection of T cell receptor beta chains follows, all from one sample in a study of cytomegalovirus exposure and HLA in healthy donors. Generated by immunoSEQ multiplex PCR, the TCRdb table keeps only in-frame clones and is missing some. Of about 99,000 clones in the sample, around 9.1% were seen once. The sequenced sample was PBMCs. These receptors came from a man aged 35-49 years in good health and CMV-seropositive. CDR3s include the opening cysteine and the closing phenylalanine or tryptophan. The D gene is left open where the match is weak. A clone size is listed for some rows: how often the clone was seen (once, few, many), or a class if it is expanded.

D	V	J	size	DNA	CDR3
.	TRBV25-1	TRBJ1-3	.	TGTGCCAGCAGTGAAAACAGGGTAACTGGAAACACCATATATTTT	CASSENRVTGNTIYF
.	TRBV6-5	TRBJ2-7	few	TGTGCCAGCAGTTACTCTACGGGAGAGCAGTACTTC	CASSYSTGEQYF
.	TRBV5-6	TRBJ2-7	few	TGTGCCAGCAGCATTACCTACGAGCAGTACTTC	CASSITYEQYF
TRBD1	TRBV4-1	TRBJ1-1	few	TGCGCCAGCAGCCAAGGACCCCAATACAGGGGGGGAAACACTGAAGCTTTCTTT	CASSQGPQYRGGNTEAFF
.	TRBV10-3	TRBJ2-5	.	TGTGCCATCAGTGAGTCGGGAGGGGGAGAGACCCAGTACTTC	CAISESGGGETQYF
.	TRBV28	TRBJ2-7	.	TGTGCCAGCACCTTGGGGGGACTGAAATACGAGCAGTACTTC	CASTLGGLKYEQYF
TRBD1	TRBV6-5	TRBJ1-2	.	TGTGCCAGCAGTTGGGGACAGGGGGGAAGGTATGGCTACACCTTC	CASSWGQGGRYGYTF
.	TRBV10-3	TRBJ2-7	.	TGTGCCATCAGTGAGTCCCTACAGGTAACCTACGAGCAGTACTTC	CAISESLQVTYEQYF
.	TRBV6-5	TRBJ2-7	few	TGTGCCAGCACGGGAGCGGCCTACGAGCAGTACTTC	CASTGAAYEQYF
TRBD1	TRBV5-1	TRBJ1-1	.	TGCGCCAGCAGCTGGGCGGACAGGGGCCCTGTCGATGAAGCTTTCTTT	CASSWADRGPVDEAFF
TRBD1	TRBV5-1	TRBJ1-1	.	TGCGCCAGCAGCGTAAACACAGGGGACACTGAAGCTTTCTTT	CASSVNTGDTEAFF